The clone carrying this T cell receptor beta chain has only one observation. The missing conserved phenylalanine or tryptophan at the end of this CDR3 makes a read error likely. The DNA is left out, because the CDR3 cannot be placed on it with certainty; the CDR3 is given as TCRdb lists it. This specimen comes from a study of control samples from healthy donors and cancer patients. From its first to its last residue, the CDR3 has 8 amino acids. Looked up from germline, CDR1 is SSHAT and CDR2 is FNYEAQ (reference sequence). The protocol was immunoSEQ multiplex PCR, while the TCRdb copy is restricted to in-frame clones and leaves out a portion. The sample consists of some 100,000 clones, 85% to 90% of them appearing once.

Sample: blood. The source is a woman aged 50 to 60 in good health. J is TRBJ1-2 and V is TRBV7-7. The CDR3 sequence is CASSQPGD.